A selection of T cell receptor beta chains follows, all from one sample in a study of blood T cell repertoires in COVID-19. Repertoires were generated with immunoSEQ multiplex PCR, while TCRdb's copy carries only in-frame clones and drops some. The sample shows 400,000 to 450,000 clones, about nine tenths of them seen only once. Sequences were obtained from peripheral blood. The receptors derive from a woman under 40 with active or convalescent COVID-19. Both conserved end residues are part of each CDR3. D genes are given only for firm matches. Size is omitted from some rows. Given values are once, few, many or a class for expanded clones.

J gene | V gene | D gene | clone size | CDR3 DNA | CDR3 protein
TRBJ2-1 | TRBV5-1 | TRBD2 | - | TGCGCCAGCAGCAAGGTAGCGGGGGCCGATGAGCAGTTCTTC | CASSKVAGADEQFF
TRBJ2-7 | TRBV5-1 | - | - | TGCGCCAGCAGCCGGGACATCTCCAGCTCCTACGAGCAGTACTTC | CASSRDISSSYEQYF
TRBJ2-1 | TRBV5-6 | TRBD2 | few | TGTGCCAGCAGCCTCCAACTAGCGGGGTCTAATGAGCAGTTCTTC | CASSLQLAGSNEQFF
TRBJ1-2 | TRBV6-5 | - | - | TGTGCCAGCAGTTACGATTCAGGGGCTAACTATGGCTACACCTTC | CASSYDSGANYGYTF
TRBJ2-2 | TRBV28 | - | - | TGTGCCAGCAGTTTGGAGGGAATGGCCGGGGAGCTGTTTTTT | CASSLEGMAGELFF
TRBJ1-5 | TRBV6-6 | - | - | TGTGCCAGCAGTTACCCTGAAGAGGATCAGCCCCAGCATTTT | CASSYPEEDQPQHF
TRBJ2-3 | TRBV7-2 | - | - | TGTGCCAGCAGCTTACATTATCAGGCAGATACGCAGTATTTT | CASSLHYQADTQYF
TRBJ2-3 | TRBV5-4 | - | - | TGTGCCAGCAGCTTGGGAAAAACAGGGTTACAAGATACGCAGTATTTT | CASSLGKTGLQDTQYF
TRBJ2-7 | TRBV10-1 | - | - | TGCGCCAGCAGTGAGTCTCTACCCCAACCGGGAGTCTTGTACGAGCAGTACTTC | CASSESLPQPGVLYEQYF
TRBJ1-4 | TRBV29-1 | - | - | TGCAGCGTTGAAGATCTTCTAAGGGGTTCTAATGAAAAACTGTTTTTT | CSVEDLLRGSNEKLFF
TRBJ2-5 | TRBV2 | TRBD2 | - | TGTGCCAGCTACGACCCGACTAGCGGGGTCGAGACCCAGTACTTC | CASYDPTSGVETQYF
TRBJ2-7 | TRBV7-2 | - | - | TGTGCCAGCAGCCTTAGTTATTCCTTTTCCTACGAGCAGTACTTC | CASSLSYSFSYEQYF
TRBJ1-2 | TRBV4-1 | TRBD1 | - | TGCGCCAGCAGCCAAGGGGACAGGGCTTTCTTTGGCTACACCTTC | CASSQGDRAFFGYTF
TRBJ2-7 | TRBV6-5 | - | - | TGTGCCAGCAGTTACTCGGGACAAACCTACGAGCAGTACTTC | CASSYSGQTYEQYF
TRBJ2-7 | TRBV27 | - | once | TGTGCCAGCAGTTTGCCAGGATACTACGAGCAGTACTTC | CASSLPGYYEQYF
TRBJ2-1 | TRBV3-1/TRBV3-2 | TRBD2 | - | TGTGCCAGCAGCCTTACTAGCGGGGGTTTGGGTGAGCAGTTCTTC | CASSLTSGGLGEQFF
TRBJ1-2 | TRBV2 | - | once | TGTGCCAGCAGACCTCAGGGCCCTTATGGCTACACCTTC | CASRPQGPYGYTF
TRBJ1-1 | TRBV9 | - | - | TGTGCCAGCAGCGTCTGGGCGGGGAACACTGAAGCTTTCTTT | CASSVWAGNTEAFF
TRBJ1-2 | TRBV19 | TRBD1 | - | TGTGCCAGTAGCCCGGACAGGGGAGGCTATGGCTACACCTTC | CASSPDRGGYGYTF
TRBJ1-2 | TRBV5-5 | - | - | TGTGCCAGCACCCTAAACAGGGACTATGGCTACACCTTC | CASTLNRDYGYTF
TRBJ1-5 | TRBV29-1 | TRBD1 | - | TGCAGCGTTCGGACAGGGACAAGCAATCAGCCCCAGCATTTT | CSVRTGTSNQPQHF
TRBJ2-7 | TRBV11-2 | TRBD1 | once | TGTGCCAGCAGCTTGCGTCAGGGGGCGGGGGAGCAGTACTTC | CASSLRQGAGEQYF
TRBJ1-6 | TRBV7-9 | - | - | TGTGCCAACCCCACGGGGTCACCCCTCCACTTT | CANPTGSPLHF
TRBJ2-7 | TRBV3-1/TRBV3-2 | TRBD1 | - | TGTGCCAGCAGCCAAGATGCGGGGACAGGGGGCGACGAGCAGTACTTC | CASSQDAGTGGDEQYF
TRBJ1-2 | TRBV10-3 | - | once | TGTGCCATCAGTGGTGGCGGGAGAGGCGGCTACACCTTC | CAISGGGRGGYTF
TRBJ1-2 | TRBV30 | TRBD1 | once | TGTGCCTGGACCCTCGGACAGGGGGCTTTTGATGGCTACACCTTC | CAWTLGQGAFDGYTF
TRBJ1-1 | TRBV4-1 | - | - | TGCGCCAGCAGCCAAGACAGGGCGGGGGAAGCTTTCTTT | CASSQDRAGEAFF